Sequencing of this TCR beta chain was carried out in a study of T cells in Graves' hyperthyroidism and ophthalmopathy (dated by TCRdb to about 2019). About the study as a whole: Peripheral blood was collected at initial diagnosis, before any treatment. An independent validation cohort of under 20 hyperthyroidism patients and about 16 patients who later progressed to ophthalmopathy tested prospective prediction of ophthalmopathy. A discovery cohort of fewer than 110 patients, roughly 45 with Graves' ophthalmopathy and 57 with stable Graves' hyperthyroidism, was used to find distinguishing TCR V-J signatures. For training and testing, the 100 or so patients in the discovery cohort were randomly divided in a 7:3 ratio. Thyroid tissue and blood T-cell repertoires from more than five Graves' hyperthyroidism patients were also compared in the study. TCR Vbeta CDR3 sequencing of 140 or so peripheral blood samples (approximately 44 ophthalmopathy, roughly 74 hyperthyroidism and approximately 17 progressor patients) is reported in the paper. After sampling, hyperthyroidism patients received methimazole starting at 30 mg daily, and ophthalmopathy patients received high-dose intravenous methylprednisolone. The paper's findings and limits, for the study overall: A model built on a 13 V-J signature distinguished ophthalmopathy from stable hyperthyroidism, reaching roughly 88% sensitivity and 81.08% specificity in cross-validation and 80%/75% in testing. During validation, the model predicted progression to ophthalmopathy a median of around six months ahead of onset, with almost 71% sensitivity and less than 85% specificity. Sample size was not statistically predetermined, and blinding of investigators to group allocation was not performed. Blood samples also contained most of the expanded thyroid clonotypes (frequency above 0.001), which suggests that blood repertoires may reflect thyroid immune responses.

Note on this clonotype: The clone's antigen remains unknown. No quality values exist for individual bases; no much larger clone is one base distant.

Amplification of TCR beta CDR3 regions was carried out from RNA transcripts. For the first round of RT-PCR on the TCR CDR3, the HTBI primer set was used together with the Qiagen OneStep RT-PCR kit. Libraries were constructed in a second round of multiplex PCR, after which size selection and purification were performed. Paired-end sequencing of the libraries was performed with 100 bp reads on an Illumina HiSeq2000. The authors' pipeline ran thus. SOAPnuke was used to process the raw data, with reads discarded if the reads contained adapters or uncalled bases, had a mean Phred below 15, or lacked an exact constant-primer or identifier match. COPE v1.2.5 was used to merge high-quality paired reads, and clonotypes were defined as unique nucleotide sequences. MiTCR v1.1 was used to align the clonotypes against IMGT TRBV, TRBD and TRBJ reference segments. The analysis included only V-J combinations with a frequency above 0.0001, which together covered 99.2% of the repertoires. A TCS score was defined as the ratio between F50 (clonal expansion) and ExV (chaos), using BLOSUM62-based TCRdist between CDR3 peptides within each V-J. Welch's t-statistics and random forest reduced just over 500 V-J features to roughly 13, which were used in a naive Bayes classifier (R e1071). In TCRdb, the public reads were trimmed at Q25 with fastp and aligned with MiXCR, with productive beta chains retained. Each entry is one CDR3 protein sequence, shown with its most common DNA and genes. These V and J calls originate from TCRdb's pipeline instead of the authors' own analysis. The sample data list under 350,000 distinct CDR3 sequences, and about 18% of these were observed just once. The top ten hold approximately 49% of the sample.

A patient counted as having stable Graves' hyperthyroidism if no progression to ophthalmopathy occurred over 18 months of follow-up. The hyperthyroidism patients were between 18 and 65 years old and newly diagnosed, with a disease duration of less than 2 months. Any patient with an uncontrolled infection, another autoimmune disease, pregnancy or lactation was excluded. Clinical symptoms, serum thyroxine and TRAb, thyroid ultrasound, and orbital computed tomography formed the basis for the diagnoses. PBMCs were isolated from 7.5 to 10 ml of fresh peripheral blood by Ficoll-Paque density gradient centrifugation. Total RNA was extracted with Trizol reagent, and quality was checked on an Agilent 2100 Bioanalyzer. The sample consisted of blood. This receptor was identified in a woman in her 50s with Graves' hyperthyroidism.

The CDR3 has the sequence CSARVLGTNEQFF. The bases are TGCAGTGCTAGAGTACTGGGGACAAATGAGCAGTTCTTC. Recombination connected TRBV20-1 to TRBJ2-1, with TRBD1 as a weak D call on 6 bases. From a lookup of the germline V gene (reference sequence), CDR1 and CDR2 are DFQATT and SNEGSKA. V is shortened by 1 base, J by 7 bases, and the region joining them spans 11 bases. The CDR3 measures 13 amino acids from cysteine to phenylalanine. Only the CDR3 part of the read is kept: 39 bases, read in frame from the first base.